Reported below is one T cell receptor beta chain. Its antigen is unidentified. This entry belongs to a study of cytomegalovirus exposure and HLA in healthy donors. Study-level findings and limits: Across all donors, roughly uniform sequencing depth was an assumption of the presence/absence analyses. Through in vitro validation, three CMV-associated chains were shown to be specific for CMV antigens.

The germline V gene has CDR1 SGHRS and CDR2 YFSETQ. Trimming pared 7 bases from V and 5 bases from J, leaving 15 bases between. The CDR3 length is 13 residues. The study ran its PCR with 60 Vbeta and 13 Jbeta primers. The method was immunoSEQ multiplex PCR; TCRdb's version includes in-frame clones alone and lacks a portion of them. The repertoire holds around 180,000 clones, with around 80% as singletons. This receptor was identified in a man aged 18 to 29 in good health and CMV-seronegative. The genes are TRBV5-1 and TRBJ1-1; D possibly corresponds to TRBD1 (6 bases). Sequencing used PBMCs. The chain's CDR3 is CASYPQGGTEAFF. CDR3 sequence (DNA): TGCGCCAGCTATCCACAGGGTGGGACTGAAGCTTTCTTT.